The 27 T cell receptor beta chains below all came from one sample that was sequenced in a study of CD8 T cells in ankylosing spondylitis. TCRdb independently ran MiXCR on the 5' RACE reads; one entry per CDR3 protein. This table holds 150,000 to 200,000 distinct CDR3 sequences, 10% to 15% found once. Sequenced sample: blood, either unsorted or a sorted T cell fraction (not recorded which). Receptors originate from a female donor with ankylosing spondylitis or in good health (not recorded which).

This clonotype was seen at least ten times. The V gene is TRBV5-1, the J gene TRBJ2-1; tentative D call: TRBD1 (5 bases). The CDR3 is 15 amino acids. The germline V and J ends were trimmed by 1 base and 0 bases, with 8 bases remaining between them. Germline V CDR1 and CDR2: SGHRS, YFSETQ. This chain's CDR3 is CASSLLDSSYNEQFF. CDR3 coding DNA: TGCGCCAGCAGCTTGCTCGACAGCTCCTACAATGAGCAGTTCTTC.

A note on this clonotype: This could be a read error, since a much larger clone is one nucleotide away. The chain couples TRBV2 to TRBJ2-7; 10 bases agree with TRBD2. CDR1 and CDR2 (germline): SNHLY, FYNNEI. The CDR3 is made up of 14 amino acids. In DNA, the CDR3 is TGTGCCAGCATGACGGGACTAGCGAGCTACGGGCAGTACTTC. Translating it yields CASMTGLASYGQYF.

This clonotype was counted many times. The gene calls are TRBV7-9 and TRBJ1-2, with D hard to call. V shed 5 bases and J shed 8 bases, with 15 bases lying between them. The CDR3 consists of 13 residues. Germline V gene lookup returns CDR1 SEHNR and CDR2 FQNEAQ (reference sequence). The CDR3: CASSPNHGGGYTF. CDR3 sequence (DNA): TGTGCCAGCAGCCCCAACCATGGAGGGGGCTACACCTTC.

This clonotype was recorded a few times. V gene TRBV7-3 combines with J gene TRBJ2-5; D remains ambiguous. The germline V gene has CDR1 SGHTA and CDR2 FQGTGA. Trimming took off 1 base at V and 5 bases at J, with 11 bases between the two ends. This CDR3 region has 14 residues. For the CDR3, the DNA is TGTGCCAGCAGCTTAAGGTGGCTACAGGAGACCCAGTACTTC. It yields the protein CASSLRWLQETQYF.

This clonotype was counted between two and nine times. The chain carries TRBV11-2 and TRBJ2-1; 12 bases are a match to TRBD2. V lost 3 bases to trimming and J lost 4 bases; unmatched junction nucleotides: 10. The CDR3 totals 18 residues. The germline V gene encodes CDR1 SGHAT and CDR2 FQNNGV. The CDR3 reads CASSFLSGLAGIYNEQFF. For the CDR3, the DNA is TGTGCCAGCAGCTTCCTCTCTGGACTAGCGGGGATTTACAATGAGCAGTTCTTC.

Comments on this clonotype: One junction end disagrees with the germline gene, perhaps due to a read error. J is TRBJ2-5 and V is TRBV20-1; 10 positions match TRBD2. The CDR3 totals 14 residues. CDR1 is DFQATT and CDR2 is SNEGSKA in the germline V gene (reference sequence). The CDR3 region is CSAPKAGGEEPQYF. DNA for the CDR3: TGCAGTGCCCCAAAAGCGGGAGGGGAAGAGCCCCAGTACTTC.

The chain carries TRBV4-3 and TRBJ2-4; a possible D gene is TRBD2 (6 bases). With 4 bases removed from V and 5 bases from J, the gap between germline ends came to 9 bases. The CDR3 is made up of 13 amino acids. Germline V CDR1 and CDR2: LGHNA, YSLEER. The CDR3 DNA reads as TGCGCCAGCAGCCGGCGGGGTGAAAACATTCAGTACTTC. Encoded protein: CASSRRGENIQYF.

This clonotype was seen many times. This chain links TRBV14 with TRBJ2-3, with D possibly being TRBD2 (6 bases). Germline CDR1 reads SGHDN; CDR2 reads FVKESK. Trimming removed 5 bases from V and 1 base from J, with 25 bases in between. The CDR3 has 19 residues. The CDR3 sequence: CASSDRRAGRTARTDTQYF. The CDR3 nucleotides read TGTGCCAGCAGCGATAGGAGGGCAGGAAGGACCGCTCGCACAGATACGCAGTATTTT.

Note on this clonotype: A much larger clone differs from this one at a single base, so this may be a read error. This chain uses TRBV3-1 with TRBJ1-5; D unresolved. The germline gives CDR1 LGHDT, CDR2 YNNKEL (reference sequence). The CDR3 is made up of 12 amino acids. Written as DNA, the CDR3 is TGTGCCAGCAGCCAGAGAGATCAGTCCCAGCATTTT. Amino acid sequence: CASSQRDQSQHF.

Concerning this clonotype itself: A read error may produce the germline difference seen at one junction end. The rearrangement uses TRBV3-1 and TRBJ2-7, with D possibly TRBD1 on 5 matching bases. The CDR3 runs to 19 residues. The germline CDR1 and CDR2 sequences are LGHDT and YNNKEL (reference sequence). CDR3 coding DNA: TGTGCCAGCTGCCAAGCGACCCCCCGGACAACGGCGATGAGCGACGAGCAGTACTTC. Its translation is CASCQATPRTTAMSDEQYF.

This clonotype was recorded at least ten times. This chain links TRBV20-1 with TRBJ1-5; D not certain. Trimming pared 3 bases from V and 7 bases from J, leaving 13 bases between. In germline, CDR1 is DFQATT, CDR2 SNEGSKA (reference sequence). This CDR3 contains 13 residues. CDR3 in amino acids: CSASPSFEQPQHF. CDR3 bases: TGCAGTGCTAGCCCCTCGTTTGAGCAGCCCCAGCATTTT.

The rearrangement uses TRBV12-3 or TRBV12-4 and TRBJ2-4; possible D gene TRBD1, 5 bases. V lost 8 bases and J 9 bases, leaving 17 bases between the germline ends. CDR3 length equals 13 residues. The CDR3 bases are TGTGCCAGCGGTTCCTTCAGGGTGGGCATTCAGTACTTC. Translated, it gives CASGSFRVGIQYF.

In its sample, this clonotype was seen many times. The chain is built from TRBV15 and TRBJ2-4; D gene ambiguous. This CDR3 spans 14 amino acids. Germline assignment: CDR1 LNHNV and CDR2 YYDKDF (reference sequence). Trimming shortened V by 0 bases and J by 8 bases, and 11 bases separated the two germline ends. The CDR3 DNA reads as TGTGCCACCAGCAGAGATAGGATTGGGGACATTCAGTACTTC. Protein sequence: CATSRDRIGDIQYF.

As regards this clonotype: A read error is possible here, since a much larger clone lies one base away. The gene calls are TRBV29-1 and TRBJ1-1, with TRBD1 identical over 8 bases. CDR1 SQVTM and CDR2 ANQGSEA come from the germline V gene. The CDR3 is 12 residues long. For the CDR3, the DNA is TGCAGCGCTCGGACAGGGAGGACTGGAGCTTTCTTT. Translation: CSARTGRTGAFF. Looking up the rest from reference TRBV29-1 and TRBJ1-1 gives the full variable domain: SAVISQKPSRDICQRGTSLTIQCQVDSQVTMMFWYRQQPGQSLTLIATANQGSEATYESGFVIDKFPISRPNLTFSTLTVSNMSPEDSSIYLCSARTGRTGAFFGQGTRLTVV.

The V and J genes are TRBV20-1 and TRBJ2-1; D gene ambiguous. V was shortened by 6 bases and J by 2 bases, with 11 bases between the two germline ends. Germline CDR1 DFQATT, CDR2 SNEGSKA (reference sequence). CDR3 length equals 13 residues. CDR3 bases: TGCAGTGCAGCTTCCCAGGCCTACAATGAGCAGTTCTTC. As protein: CSAASQAYNEQFF.

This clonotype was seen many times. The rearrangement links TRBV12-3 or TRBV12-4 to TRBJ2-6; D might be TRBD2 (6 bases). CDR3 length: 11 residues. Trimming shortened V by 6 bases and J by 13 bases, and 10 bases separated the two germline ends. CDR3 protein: CASRGTGVLTF. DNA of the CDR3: TGTGCCAGCAGGGGGACTGGAGTCCTGACTTTC.

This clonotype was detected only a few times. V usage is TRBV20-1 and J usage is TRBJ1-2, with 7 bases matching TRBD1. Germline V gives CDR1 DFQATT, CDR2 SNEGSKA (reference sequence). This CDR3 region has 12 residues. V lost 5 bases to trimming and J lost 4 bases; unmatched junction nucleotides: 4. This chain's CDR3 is CSARQGGYGYTF. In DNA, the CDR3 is TGCAGTGCTCGACAGGGAGGCTATGGCTACACCTTC.

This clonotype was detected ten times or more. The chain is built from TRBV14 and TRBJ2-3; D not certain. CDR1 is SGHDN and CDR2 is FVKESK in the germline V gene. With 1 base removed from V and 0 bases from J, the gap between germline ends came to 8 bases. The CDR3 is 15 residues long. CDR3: CASSQVLRSTDTQYF. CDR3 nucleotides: TGTGCCAGCAGCCAAGTGCTGAGGAGCACAGATACGCAGTATTTT.

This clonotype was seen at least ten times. The CDR3 coding sequence is TGCAGCGTTGAAGATCCCTCGGGCACTGAAGCTTTCTTT. This sequence encodes CSVEDPSGTEAFF. The V gene is TRBV29-1, the J gene TRBJ1-1; D not resolved. V was shortened by 0 bases and J by 4 bases, with 9 bases between the two germline ends. CDR1 is SQVTM, CDR2 ANQGSEA, per germline. CDR3 size: 13 residues. Based on the CDR3 plus reference TRBV29-1 and TRBJ1-1, the full variable domain is SAVISQKPSRDICQRGTSLTIQCQVDSQVTMMFWYRQQPGQSLTLIATANQGSEATYESGFVIDKFPISRPNLTFSTLTVSNMSPEDSSIYLCSVEDPSGTEAFFGQGTRLTVV.

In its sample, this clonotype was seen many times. CDR3 coding DNA: TGTGCCAGCAGCCCCTTAATAGCGGGAAGCTACGAGCAGTACTTC. Translation gives CASSPLIAGSYEQYF. The genes are TRBV6-2 or TRBV6-3 and TRBJ2-7; 8 bases line up with TRBD2. V dropped 6 bases and J dropped 3; count of bases not matched to a gene: 10. The V gene's germline CDR1 is MNHEY and CDR2 SVGEGT. The length of the CDR3 is 15 residues.

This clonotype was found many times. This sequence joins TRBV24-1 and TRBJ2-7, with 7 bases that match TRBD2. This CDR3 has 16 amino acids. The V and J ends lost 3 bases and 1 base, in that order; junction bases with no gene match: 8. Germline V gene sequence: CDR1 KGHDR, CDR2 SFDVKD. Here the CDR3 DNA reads TGTGCCACCAGTGATCCCCGTGGGCGGGAGTCCTACGAGCAGTACTTC. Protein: CATSDPRGRESYEQYF.

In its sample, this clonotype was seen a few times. The CDR3 nucleotides read TGCAGTGCTAGAGAGGGGCAGGGGCTCTACGAGCAGTACTTC. Translating it yields CSAREGQGLYEQYF. The chain joins TRBV20-1 to TRBJ2-7, with D maybe TRBD1 (6 bases). Looked up from germline, CDR1 is DFQATT and CDR2 is SNEGSKA (reference sequence). V was shortened by 0 bases and J by 3 bases, with 12 bases between the two germline ends. The CDR3 extends over 14 amino acids.

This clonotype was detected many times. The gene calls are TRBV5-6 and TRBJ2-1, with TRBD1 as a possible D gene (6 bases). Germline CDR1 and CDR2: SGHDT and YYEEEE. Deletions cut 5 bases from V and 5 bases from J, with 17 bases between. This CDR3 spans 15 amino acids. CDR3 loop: CASSQGSGLNNEQFF. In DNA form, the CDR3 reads TGTGCCAGCAGTCAGGGGAGCGGTCTAAACAATGAGCAGTTCTTC.

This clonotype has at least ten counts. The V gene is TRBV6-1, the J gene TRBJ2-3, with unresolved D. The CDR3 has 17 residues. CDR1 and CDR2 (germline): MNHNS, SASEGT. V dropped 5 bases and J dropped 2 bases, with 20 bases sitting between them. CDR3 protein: CASSPRRQDSLTDTQYF. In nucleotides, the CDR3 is TGTGCCAGCAGTCCCCGTCGGCAGGATTCGCTCACAGATACGCAGTATTTT.

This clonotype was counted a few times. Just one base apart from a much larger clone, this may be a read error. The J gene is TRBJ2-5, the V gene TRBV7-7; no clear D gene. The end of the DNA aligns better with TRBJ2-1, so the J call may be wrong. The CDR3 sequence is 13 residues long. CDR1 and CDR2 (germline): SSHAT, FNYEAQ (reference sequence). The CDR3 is CASSLGFEETQFF. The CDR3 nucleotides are TGTGCTAGCAGCTTAGGCTTCGAAGAGACCCAGTTCTTC.

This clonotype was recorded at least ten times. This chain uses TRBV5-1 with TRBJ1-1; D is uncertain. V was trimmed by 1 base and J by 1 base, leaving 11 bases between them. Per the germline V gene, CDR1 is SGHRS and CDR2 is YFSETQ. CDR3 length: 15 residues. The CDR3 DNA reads TGCGCCAGCAGCTTGAGGGCCCTCCCGAACACTGAAGCTTTCTTT. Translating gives CASSLRALPNTEAFF.

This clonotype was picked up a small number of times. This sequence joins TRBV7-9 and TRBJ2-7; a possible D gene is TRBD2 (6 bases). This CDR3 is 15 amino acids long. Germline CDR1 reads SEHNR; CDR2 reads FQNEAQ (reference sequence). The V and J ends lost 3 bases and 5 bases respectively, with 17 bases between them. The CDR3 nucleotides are TGTGCCAGCAGCTTGTTCAGCGGGTTCGGAGACGAGCAGTACTTC. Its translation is CASSLFSGFGDEQYF.